The next 28 T cell receptor beta chains were all read from a single sample in a study of T cells in Graves' hyperthyroidism and ophthalmopathy. Researchers took RNA transcripts and amplified the TCR beta CDR3 regions from them. In the first-round RT-PCR of the TCR CDR3, the HTBI primer set was used. TCRdb analysed the multiplex PCR reads with MiXCR anew, one entry per CDR3 protein. The repertoire holds more than 450,000 distinct CDR3 sequences, with just under 20% as singletons. Sequencing was performed on blood. Receptors originate from a man aged 35 to 55 with Graves' ophthalmopathy.

This clonotype has a count of ten or more. This chain connects TRBV3-1 to TRBJ1-5; no clear D. This CDR3 comprises 15 residues. The germline CDR1 and CDR2 sequences are LGHDT and YNNKEL (reference sequence). The V end lost 0 bases, the J end lost 2 bases, and 8 bases lay between the germline ends. CDR3 amino acids: CASSQDGQRNQPQHF. DNA of the CDR3: TGTGCCAGCAGCCAAGACGGGCAGCGCAATCAGCCCCAGCATTTT.

Many counts were recorded for this clonotype. The chain has TRBV2 and TRBJ2-7; 7 bases are a match to TRBD1. The V gene's germline CDR1 is SNHLY and CDR2 FYNNEI. This CDR3 is built from 15 residues. V shed 5 bases, J shed 2 bases, and the junction held 9 bases outside the gene matches. The CDR3 DNA reads as TGTGCCAGCAGTACTGACAGGGTGGGTGCCTACGAGCAGTACTTC. Its translation is CASSTDRVGAYEQYF.

The DNA for the CDR3 is TGTGCCAGCAGCTTAACGACTAGCGGTAGTCCCACAGATACGCAGTATTTT. Its translation is CASSLTTSGSPTDTQYF. V usage is TRBV9 and J usage is TRBJ2-3, with 9 nucleotides matching TRBD2. Per the germline V gene, CDR1 is SGDLS and CDR2 is YYNGEE. The junction had 11 bases not matched to a gene; V was cut back by 4 bases and J by 2 bases. This CDR3 has 17 amino acids.

This clonotype was counted many times. J is TRBJ2-3 and V is TRBV20-1, with 10 bases matching TRBD2. Germline trimming cut 0 bases from V and 2 bases from J; bases unmatched to any gene: 14. CDR1 and CDR2 from the germline V gene are DFQATT and SNEGSKA (reference sequence). This CDR3 has 19 amino acids. The DNA of the CDR3 is TGCAGTGCTAGAGATGACCTACTAGCGGGGACTACCTCCACAGATACGCAGTATTTT. Amino acids: CSARDDLLAGTTSTDTQYF.

This clonotype turned up a few times. The chain is built from TRBV19 and TRBJ1-2; D is perhaps TRBD1 (5 bases). The CDR3 runs to 15 residues. The V end was cut by 9 bases, the J end by 4 bases, with 21 bases between. Germline V gene sequence: CDR1 LNHDA, CDR2 SQIVND (reference sequence). CDR3 sequence reads: CASRAGHSSSYGYTF. In DNA form, the CDR3 reads TGTGCCAGCCGAGCAGGGCACAGTTCGTCCTATGGCTACACCTTC. Filled out from reference TRBV19 and TRBJ1-2, the complete variable domain reads DGGITQSPKYLFRKEGQNVTLSCEQNLNHDAMYWYRQDPGQGLRLIYYSQIVNDFQKGDIAEGYSVSREKKESFPLTVTSAQKNPTAFYLCASRAGHSSSYGYTFGSGTRLTVV.

The CDR3 is CASTGQTGVYEQYF. In nucleotides, the CDR3 is TGTGCCAGCACGGGGCAGACAGGGGTCTACGAGCAGTACTTC. The chain carries TRBV6-1 and TRBJ2-7, with 8 bases lining up with TRBD1. The CDR3 is made up of 14 amino acids. V was clipped by 7 bases and J by 3 bases; unmatched bases: 8. CDR1 and CDR2 (germline): MNHNS, SASEGT.

This clonotype was counted a few times. The chain employs TRBV4-3 and TRBJ2-1; D gene unclear. The CDR3 runs to 13 residues. The V end was cut by 1 base, the J end by 10 bases, with 11 bases between. Germline V gene lookup returns CDR1 LGHNA and CDR2 YSLEER. CDR3 protein: CASSQVQHWEQFF. In nucleotides, the CDR3 is TGCGCCAGCAGCCAAGTACAGCATTGGGAGCAGTTCTTC.

The chain links TRBV20-1 to TRBJ2-1; D is unclear. Per the germline V gene, CDR1 is DFQATT and CDR2 is SNEGSKA (reference sequence). This CDR3 region has 10 residues. V shed 8 bases and J shed 8 bases, with 10 bases lying between them. The CDR3 nucleotides read TGCAGTCCACGGAGAGATGAGCAGTTCTTC. This translates into CSPRRDEQFF.

This clonotype has a handful of counts. The V call is TRBV30, the J call TRBJ1-3; D is unclear. V lost 5 bases and J lost 0, with 8 bases in between. This CDR3 is 13 amino acids long. The germline V gene has CDR1 GTSNPN and CDR2 SVGIG (reference sequence). The chain's CDR3 is CAWGFTSGNTIYF. CDR3 coding DNA: TGTGCCTGGGGGTTCACCTCTGGAAACACCATATATTTT.

As for this clonotype: A read error is possible here, since a much larger clone lies one base away. The chain recombines TRBV7-3 with TRBJ2-5, with D maybe TRBD2 (5 bases). The V end was cut by 5 bases, the J end by 9 bases, with 19 bases between. This CDR3 contains 14 residues. The germline V gene has CDR1 SGHTA and CDR2 FQGTGA. The CDR3 region has the DNA TGTGCCAGCAGCCCGGATCGGGAAAGTATGGCCCAGTACTTC. This encodes CASSPDRESMAQYF.

This clonotype has ten or more counts. This chain links TRBV7-2 with TRBJ2-1; 10 bases match TRBD2. The CDR3 runs 14 residues. Trimming removed 8 bases from V and 4 bases from J; junction bases left unmatched: 5. CDR1 is SGHTA, CDR2 FQGNSA, per germline. For the CDR3, the DNA is TGTGCCAGCGGAGAGCGGGAGGGATACAATGAGCAGTTCTTC. It specifies CASGEREGYNEQFF.

This clonotype came up a few times. CDR3 DNA: TGCGCCAGCAGCCCAAAGCGGGAAACAGATACGCAGTATTTT. Translated: CASSPKRETDTQYF. This rearrangement joins TRBV4-1 to TRBJ2-3; 7 bases line up with TRBD2. From germline, CDR1 is MGHRA and CDR2 YSYEKL. Trimming cost V 4 bases and J 3 bases; bases outside gene matches: 4. The CDR3 loop spans 14 amino acids.

The CDR3 is CASSARLAAHYEQYF. Here the CDR3 DNA reads TGCGCCAGCAGCGCCCGACTAGCGGCCCACTACGAGCAGTACTTC. The chain recombines TRBV5-1 with TRBJ2-7; 9 bases match TRBD2. The CDR3 is 15 amino acids. Germline-derived CDR1 and CDR2 are SGHRS and YFSETQ. After removal of 4 bases from V and 3 bases from J, the junction contained 8 bases not matched to a gene. Full variable domain (outside the CDR3, taken from reference TRBV5-1 and TRBJ2-7): KAGVTQTPRYLIKTRGQQVTLSCSPISGHRSVSWYQQTPGQGLQFLFEYFSETQRNKGNFPGRFSGRQFSNSRSEMNVSTLELGDSALYLCASSARLAAHYEQYFGPGTRLTVT.

This clonotype was seen more than once but under ten times. This chain connects TRBV5-5 to TRBJ1-1; a weak D match, TRBD1 (5 bases). The CDR3 extends over 16 amino acids. Germline V gene sequence: CDR1 SGHKS, CDR2 YYEKEE (reference sequence). Trimming pared 5 bases from V and 0 bases from J, leaving 17 bases between. CDR3 protein: CASRPPPQGMNTEAFF. The CDR3 nucleotides read TGTGCCAGCAGACCACCTCCGCAGGGTATGAACACTGAAGCTTTCTTT.

The J gene is TRBJ2-1, the V gene TRBV10-3, with TRBD2 identical over 10 bases. The CDR3 runs to 15 residues. Trimming at V came to 4 bases and at J to 5 bases, leaving 5 bases not matched to a gene. Germline CDR1 reads ENHRY; CDR2 reads SYGVKD. In DNA form, the CDR3 reads TGTGCCATCAGTGGTCTAGCGGGAGTTGACAATGAGCAGTTCTTC. It specifies CAISGLAGVDNEQFF.

The V call is TRBV20-1, the J call TRBJ1-5, with D possibly matching TRBD1 (5 bases). Deletions cut 3 bases from V and 3 bases from J, with 15 bases between. The germline V gene encodes CDR1 DFQATT and CDR2 SNEGSKA (reference sequence). This CDR3 is 15 amino acids long. CDR3 region: CSASGRDGLNQPQHF. DNA for the CDR3: TGCAGTGCTAGTGGCCGGGACGGCCTCAATCAGCCCCAGCATTTT.

The genes are TRBV20-1 and TRBJ2-3; 8 bases are a match to TRBD2. The CDR3 is made up of 15 amino acids. V lost 4 bases and J lost 4; bases outside the gene matches: 10. Germline assignment: CDR1 DFQATT and CDR2 SNEGSKA (reference sequence). Here the CDR3 DNA reads TGCAGTGCTACCCCCGTGACAGCGGGGGCAGATACGCAGTATTTT. Its protein product is CSATPVTAGADTQYF.

CDR3: CASGYSGGTEAFF. The CDR3 nucleotides are TGCGCCAGCGGATATAGCGGGGGCACTGAAGCTTTCTTT. The gene calls are TRBV5-1 and TRBJ1-1; a weak D match, TRBD1 (5 bases). Between the trimmed V and J ends, which lost 7 bases and 4 bases, there was a span of 14 bases. Germline CDR1 and CDR2: SGHRS and YFSETQ. The CDR3 length is 13 residues.

This clonotype was observed a handful of times. The chain joins TRBV7-9 to TRBJ2-5; the D gene is possibly TRBD1 (6 bases). CDR1 SEHNR and CDR2 FQNEAQ come from the germline V gene (reference sequence). The V and J ends lost 0 bases and 5 bases respectively, with 13 bases between them. The CDR3 runs 15 residues. In nucleotides, the CDR3 is TGTGCCAGCAGCTTAGCGGGGGCGCTCGGGGAGACCCAGTACTTC. Translated: CASSLAGALGETQYF.

V is TRBV28 and J is TRBJ1-1, with D perhaps TRBD1 (6 bases). V was clipped by 10 bases and J by 3 bases, with 18 bases between them. The CDR3 is made up of 14 amino acids. Per the germline V gene, CDR1 is MDHEN and CDR2 is SYDVKM. CDR3: CAITPSGGYTEAFF. As DNA, the CDR3 is TGTGCCATTACCCCGAGTGGGGGCTACACTGAAGCTTTCTTT.

CDR3 in DNA: TGTGCCTGGAGTCTTTTCATGGGTCCCCCGAGGGAAAAACTGTTTTTT. This encodes CAWSLFMGPPREKLFF. J is TRBJ1-4 and V is TRBV30, with unresolved D. Trimming shortened V by 2 bases and J by 8 bases, and 21 bases separated the two germline ends. The germline gives CDR1 GTSNPN, CDR2 SVGIG (reference sequence). The CDR3 loop spans 16 amino acids.

This clonotype was counted ten times or more. The chain carries TRBV27 and TRBJ2-1; 9 bases are a match to TRBD2. From germline, CDR1 is MNHEY and CDR2 SMNVEV (reference sequence). The CDR3 is 15 amino acids. J lost 4 bases, V lost 6 bases, and 7 bases had no gene match. DNA for the CDR3: TGTGCCAGCAGGACACTAGCGGGTCTTTACAATGAGCAGTTCTTC. This encodes CASRTLAGLYNEQFF.

V is TRBV6-1 and J is TRBJ1-3; the D gene is possibly TRBD1 (5 bases). The CDR3 totals 16 residues. In germline, CDR1 is MNHNS, CDR2 SASEGT. V was pared by 1 base and J by 2 bases, with 12 bases between. The CDR3, as DNA: TGTGCCAGCAGTGAAGTAGGTCGGGGGACTGGAAACACCATATATTTT. Protein: CASSEVGRGTGNTIYF.

The V and J genes are TRBV19 and TRBJ1-2; unclear D gene. V was clipped by 9 bases and J by 3 bases, with 14 bases between them. The CDR3 is made up of 13 amino acids. CDR1 and CDR2 from the germline V gene are LNHDA and SQIVND (reference sequence). This CDR3 is CASLDRDDYGYTF. In nucleotides, the CDR3 is TGTGCCAGCCTCGATCGAGATGACTATGGCTACACCTTC.

The chain links TRBV13 to TRBJ2-1, with 10 bases aligning to TRBD2. J was trimmed by 8 bases and V by 0 bases; bases with no gene match: 4. This CDR3 has 15 amino acids. Per the germline V gene, CDR1 is PRHDT and CDR2 is FYEKMQ (reference sequence). CDR3 amino acids: CASSLGASGSYEQFF. CDR3 nucleotides: TGTGCCAGCAGCTTAGGGGCTAGCGGGAGCTATGAGCAGTTCTTC. The complete variable domain, with remaining parts taken from reference TRBV13 and TRBJ2-1, reads AAGVIQSPRHLIKEKRETATLKCYPIPRHDTVYWYQQGPGQDPQFLISFYEKMQSDKGSIPDRFSAQQFSDYHSELNMSSLELGDSALYFCASSLGASGSYEQFFGPGTRLTVL.

This clonotype occurred many times. V and J are TRBV3-1 and TRBJ1-1; the match to TRBD1 covers 11 bases. The ends lost 0 bases at V and 10 bases at J; junction bases unmatched: 10. CDR3 size: 16 residues. Per germline, CDR1 LGHDT and CDR2 YNNKEL (reference sequence). The CDR3 region is CASSQEGQGARGAAFF. CDR3 DNA: TGTGCCAGCAGCCAAGAAGGACAGGGGGCGCGCGGGGCAGCTTTCTTT.

Details on this clonotype: One end of the junction does not line up with germline, which may come from a read error. The V call is TRBV7-6, the J call TRBJ2-1, with D perhaps matching TRBD1 (6 bases). The CDR3 has 14 amino acids. Germline loops: CDR1 SGHVS, CDR2 FNYEAQ. The CDR3 nucleotides are TGTACCAGCAGCTTAGCCAGGGGACACAATGAGCAGTTCTTC. Its protein is CTSSLARGHNEQFF.

This clonotype showed up just a few times. The chain links TRBV5-8 to TRBJ2-5, with D perhaps assigned TRBD1 or TRBD2 (5 bases each). V was pared by 2 bases and J by 0 bases, with 11 bases between. The CDR3 length is 15 residues. In germline, CDR1 is SGHTS, CDR2 YDEGEE. The CDR3 here is CASSLRGDYQETQYF. The CDR3 nucleotides read TGTGCCAGCAGCTTAAGGGGAGATTACCAAGAGACCCAGTACTTC.